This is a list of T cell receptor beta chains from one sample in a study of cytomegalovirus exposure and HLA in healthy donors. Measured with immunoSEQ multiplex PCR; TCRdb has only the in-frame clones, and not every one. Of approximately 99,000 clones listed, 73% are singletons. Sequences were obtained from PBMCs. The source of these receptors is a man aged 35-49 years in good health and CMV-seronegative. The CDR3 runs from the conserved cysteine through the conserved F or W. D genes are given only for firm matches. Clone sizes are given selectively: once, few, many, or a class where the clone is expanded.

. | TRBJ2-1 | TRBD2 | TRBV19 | CASSNPRTSGGPRLSSYNEQFF | TGTGCCAGTAGTAACCCCAGGACTAGCGGGGGGCCAAGGTTGAGCTCCTACAATGAGCAGTTCTTC
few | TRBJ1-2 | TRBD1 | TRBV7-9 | CASSFGTGMGLGGYTF | TGTGCCAGCAGCTTCGGGACAGGGATGGGTTTAGGTGGCTACACCTTC
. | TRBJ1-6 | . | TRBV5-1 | CASTLSYNSPLHF | TGCGCCAGCACCCTCTCCTATAATTCACCCCTCCACTTT
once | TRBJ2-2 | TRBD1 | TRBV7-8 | CASRHRQGSTGELFF | TGTGCCAGCAGGCACCGACAGGGAAGCACCGGGGAGCTGTTTTTT
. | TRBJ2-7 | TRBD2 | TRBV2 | CASSERPGLAVRSHF | TGTGCCAGCAGTGAAAGGCCCGGACTAGCGGTCCGAAGTCACTTC
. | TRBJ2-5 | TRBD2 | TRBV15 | CATSASGGSRKTQYF | TGTGCCACCAGTGCTAGCGGGGGGTCCCGGAAGACCCAGTACTTC
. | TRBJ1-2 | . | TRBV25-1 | CASSYPGAADGYTF | TGTGCCAGCAGCTACCCAGGGGCAGCTGATGGCTACACCTTC
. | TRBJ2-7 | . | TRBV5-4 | CASSLDTTYEQYF | TGTGCCAGCAGCTTGGACACGACCTACGAGCAGTACTTC
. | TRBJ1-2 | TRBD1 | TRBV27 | CASSLSAGTGAGGYTF | TGTGCCAGCAGTTTGAGCGCCGGGACAGGGGCGGGTGGCTACACCTTC
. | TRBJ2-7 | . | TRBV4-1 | CASSLLRTGSYEQYF | TGCGCCAGCAGCCTCCTCCGCACCGGGTCCTACGAGCAGTACTTC
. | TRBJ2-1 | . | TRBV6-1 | CASSRSSYNEQFF | TGTGCCAGCTCCCGGAGCTCCTACAATGAGCAGTTCTTC
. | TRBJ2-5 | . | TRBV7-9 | CASSLGRSQETQYF | TGTGCCAGCAGCTTAGGGCGGAGCCAAGAGACCCAGTACTTC
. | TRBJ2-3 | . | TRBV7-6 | CASSNPGGGPDTQYF | TGTGCCAGCAGTAACCCGGGTGGGGGCCCAGATACGCAGTATTTT
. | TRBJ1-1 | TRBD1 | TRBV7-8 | CASSQRDRVGDTEAFF | TGTGCCAGCAGCCAACGGGACAGGGTTGGGGACACTGAAGCTTTCTTT
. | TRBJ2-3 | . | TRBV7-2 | CASSLRGSGTDTQYF | TGTGCCAGCAGCTTACGGGGGTCGGGCACAGATACGCAGTATTTT
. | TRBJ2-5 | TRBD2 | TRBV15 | CATSIESGGYGSQYF | TGTGCCACCAGCATTGAAAGCGGGGGGTACGGGTCCCAGTACTTC
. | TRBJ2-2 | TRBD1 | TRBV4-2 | CASSQDRGTGWPGELFF | TGTGCCAGCAGCCAAGATCGGGGGACAGGGTGGCCCGGGGAGCTGTTTTTT
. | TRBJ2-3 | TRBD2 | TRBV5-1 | CASSLAVGPGGDTQYF | TGCGCCAGCAGCTTGGCTGTCGGGCCGGGGGGAGATACGCAGTATTTT
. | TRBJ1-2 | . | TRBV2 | CASQYNYGYTF | TGTGCCAGCCAGTATAACTATGGCTACACCTTC
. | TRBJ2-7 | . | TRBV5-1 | CASSSAPSAGSAYEQYF | TGCGCCAGCAGTTCCGCCCCTTCGGCGGGTTCAGCCTACGAGCAGTACTTC
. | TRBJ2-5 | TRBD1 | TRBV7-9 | CASRQGVQETQYF | TGTGCCAGCAGACAGGGGGTGCAGGAGACCCAGTACTTC
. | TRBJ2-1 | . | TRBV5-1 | CASSLDPARRLDEQFF | TGCGCCAGCAGCTTGGACCCCGCCCGGAGGCTCGATGAGCAGTTCTTC
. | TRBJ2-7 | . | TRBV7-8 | CASSPYRDTYEQYF | TGTGCCAGCAGCCCGTACAGGGATACCTACGAGCAGTACTTC
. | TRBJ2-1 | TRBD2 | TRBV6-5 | CASSSPGGSRYNEQFF | TGTGCCAGCAGTTCCCCGGGGGGTAGTCGCTACAATGAGCAGTTCTTC
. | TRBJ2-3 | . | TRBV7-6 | CASSLDWYGGSTDTQYF | TGTGCCAGCAGCTTAGACTGGTATGGGGGGTCCACAGATACGCAGTATTTT
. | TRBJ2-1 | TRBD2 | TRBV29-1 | CSVVKLADPYNEQFF | TGCAGCGTTGTGAAACTAGCGGATCCCTACAATGAGCAGTTCTTC
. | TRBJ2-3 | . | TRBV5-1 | CASKGDNTDTQYF | TGCGCCAGCAAAGGAGATAACACAGATACGCAGTATTTT
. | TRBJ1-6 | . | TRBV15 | CATSREGGGSNSPLHF | TGTGCCACCAGCAGAGAGGGAGGGGGTAGTAATTCACCCCTCCACTTT
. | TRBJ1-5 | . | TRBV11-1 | CASSLTGNQPQHF | TGTGCCAGCAGCTTGACGGGGAATCAGCCCCAGCATTTT
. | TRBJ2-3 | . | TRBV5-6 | CASSSYRGTDTQYF | TGTGCCAGCAGCTCTTACAGGGGCACAGATACGCAGTATTTT
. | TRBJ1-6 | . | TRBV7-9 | CASSLNQGLNSPLHF | TGTGCCAGCAGCTTAAATCAGGGACTCAATTCACCCCTCCACTTT
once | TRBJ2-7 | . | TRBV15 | CATSAERQVPEQYF | TGTGCCACCAGCGCGGAGCGGCAAGTTCCCGAGCAGTACTTC
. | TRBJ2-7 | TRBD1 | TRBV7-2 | CASSLDLGQPSYEQYF | TGTGCCAGCAGCTTAGACCTGGGACAGCCCTCCTACGAGCAGTACTTC
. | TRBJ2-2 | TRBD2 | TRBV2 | CASRPGLGNTGELFF | TGTGCCAGCAGGCCGGGACTAGGGAACACCGGGGAGCTGTTTTTT
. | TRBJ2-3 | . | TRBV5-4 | CASSTYRLNTDTQYF | TGTGCCAGCAGCACGTACAGGTTAAACACAGATACGCAGTATTTT
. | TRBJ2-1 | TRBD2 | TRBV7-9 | CASSYPGAAGGYNEQFF | TGTGCCAGCAGCTATCCGGGGGCAGCGGGGGGGTACAATGAGCAGTTCTTC
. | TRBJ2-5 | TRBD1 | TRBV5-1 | CASSLRGTGSETQYF | TGCGCCAGCAGCTTACGGGGGACAGGAAGTGAGACCCAGTACTTC
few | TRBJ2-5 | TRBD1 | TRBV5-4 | CASGRQGEETQYF | TGTGCCAGCGGTCGACAGGGGGAGGAGACCCAGTACTTC
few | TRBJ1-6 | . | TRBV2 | CASSGRSSYNSPLHF | TGTGCCAGCAGTGGGAGGAGCTCCTATAATTCACCCCTCCACTTT
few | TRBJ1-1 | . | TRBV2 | CASSVLGLNTEAFF | TGTGCCAGCAGTGTCCTTGGGCTGAACACTGAAGCTTTCTTT
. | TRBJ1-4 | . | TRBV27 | CARGSRGTFNSHSEKLFF | TGTGCCAGGGGTAGTCGGGGAACCTTTAATAGTCACAGTGAAAAACTGTTTTTT
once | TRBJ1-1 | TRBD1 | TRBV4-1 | CASSQPGQGARGAFF | TGCGCCAGCAGCCAACCGGGACAGGGGGCTCGGGGGGCTTTCTTT
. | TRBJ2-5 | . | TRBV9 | CASSYQESGFETQYF | TGTGCCAGCAGCTACCAGGAAAGTGGTTTCGAGACCCAGTACTTC
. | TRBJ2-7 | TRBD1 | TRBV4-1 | CASSQDPRTGTYEQYF | TGCGCCAGCAGCCAAGATCCCAGGACAGGGACCTACGAGCAGTACTTC
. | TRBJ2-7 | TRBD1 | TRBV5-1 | CASSASGTGEPYEQYF | TGCGCCAGCAGCGCCTCCGGGACAGGGGAACCCTACGAGCAGTACTTC
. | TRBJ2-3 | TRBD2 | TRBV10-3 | CAISKTSGGIGTDTQYF | TGTGCCATCAGTAAGACTAGCGGGGGGATCGGCACAGATACGCAGTATTTT
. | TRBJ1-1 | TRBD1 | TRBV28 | CASKDTGTGGDTEAFF | TGTGCCAGCAAAGACACCGGGACAGGGGGGGACACTGAAGCTTTCTTT
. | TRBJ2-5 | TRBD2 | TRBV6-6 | CASRTSGGQETQYF | TGTGCCAGCCGGACTAGCGGGGGCCAAGAGACCCAGTACTTC
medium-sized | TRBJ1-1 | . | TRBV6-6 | CASIKPGDYTEAFF | TGTGCCAGCATTAAACCGGGGGACTACACTGAAGCTTTCTTT
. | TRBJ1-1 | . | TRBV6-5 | CASSYPVGGGYTEAFF | TGTGCCAGCAGTTACCCCGTGGGGGGAGGCTACACTGAAGCTTTCTTT
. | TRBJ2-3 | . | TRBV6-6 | CASTRDFSTDTQYF | TGTGCCAGCACACGGGACTTCAGCACAGATACGCAGTATTTT
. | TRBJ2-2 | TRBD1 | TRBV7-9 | CASSLDRGRTGELFF | TGTGCCAGCAGCTTAGACAGGGGGCGCACCGGGGAGCTGTTTTTT
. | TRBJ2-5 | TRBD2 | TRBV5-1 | CASSFTSGGPPMAQYF | TGCGCCAGCAGCTTCACTAGCGGGGGACCCCCAATGGCCCAGTACTTC